Below are 20 T cell receptor beta chains sequenced from a single sample in a study of T cell responses to AZD1222 COVID-19 vaccine. TCRdb's table, derived via immunoSEQ multiplex PCR, lists solely in-frame clones and lacks some. This sample has some 140,000 clones, with around 90% found just once. The sample in question was peripheral blood, obtained 28 days after the second AZD1222 dose. The receptor set was obtained from an adult who received the AZD1222 COVID-19 vaccine.

This chain joins TRBV7-9 and TRBJ2-1, with D perhaps matching TRBD2 (6 bases). Per the germline V gene, CDR1 is SEHNR and CDR2 is FQNEAQ (reference sequence). This CDR3 is 17 amino acids long. Between the trimmed V and J ends, which lost 5 bases and 0 bases, there was a span of 17 bases. The CDR3 sequence: CASSGVLEGGSYNEQFF. CDR3 DNA: TGTGCCAGCAGCGGGGTTCTGGAGGGTGGCTCCTACAATGAGCAGTTCTTC.

V and J are TRBV19 and TRBJ2-1; 10 positions agree with TRBD2. The CDR3 spans 18 residues. Germline values: CDR1 LNHDA, CDR2 SQIVND (reference sequence). The trim removed 2 bases at V and 7 bases at J, leaving 14 bases unmatched. The DNA of the CDR3 is TGTGCCAGTAGTATATGGCCCGGGGCTAGCGGGAGTAGAAATGAGCAGTTCTTC. It encodes CASSIWPGASGSRNEQFF.

This sequence joins TRBV18 and TRBJ2-7; D unclear. The CDR3 covers 14 residues. Germline loops: CDR1 KGHSH, CDR2 LQKENI. The V end was cut by 1 base, the J end by 2 bases, with 9 bases between. CDR3 nucleotide sequence: TGTGCCAGCTCACCACAAACGCAAACCTACGAGCAGTACTTC. It is translated as CASSPQTQTYEQYF.

The chain combines TRBV2 with TRBJ2-1, with a weak D call TRBD1 (5 bases). This CDR3 comprises 14 residues. CDR1 is SNHLY and CDR2 is FYNNEI in the germline V gene. Trimming cost V 11 bases and J 3 bases, with 17 bases left between them. This CDR3 is CAGDSGIYYNEQFF. The CDR3 DNA is TGTGCCGGGGATTCAGGGATTTACTACAATGAGCAGTTCTTC.

The chain links TRBV10-3 to TRBJ2-7; TRBD1 might be the D (5 bases). V shed 2 bases and J shed 1 base, with 9 bases lying between them. CDR1 ENHRY and CDR2 SYGVKD come from the germline V gene. This CDR3 has 14 amino acids. Written as DNA, the CDR3 is TGTGCCATCAGTGAGCAAGGGGAATCCTACGAGCAGTACTTC. It is translated as CAISEQGESYEQYF.

The genes are TRBV19 and TRBJ2-2; 11 positions match TRBD1. Per the germline V gene, CDR1 is LNHDA and CDR2 is SQIVND (reference sequence). Unmatched junction bases numbered 4, after V lost 9 bases and J lost 4 bases. This CDR3 is built from 14 residues. The CDR3: CASTGQGATGELFF. In DNA form, the CDR3 reads TGTGCCAGCACTGGACAGGGGGCCACCGGGGAGCTGTTTTTT. Complete variable domain (other parts from reference TRBV19 and TRBJ2-2): DGGITQSPKYLFRKEGQNVTLSCEQNLNHDAMYWYRQDPGQGLRLIYYSQIVNDFQKGDIAEGYSVSREKKESFPLTVTSAQKNPTAFYLCASTGQGATGELFFGEGSRLTVL.

The chain recombines TRBV7-9 with TRBJ2-5; TRBD2 might be the D (5 bases). CDR1 SEHNR and CDR2 FQNEAQ come from the germline V gene (reference sequence). The germline V and J ends were trimmed by 1 base and 0 bases, with 6 bases remaining between them. This CDR3 contains 14 residues. The CDR3 bases are TGTGCCAGCAGCTTAGTCGGGAACCAAGAGACCCAGTACTTC. Amino acids: CASSLVGNQETQYF.

The rearrangement uses TRBV2 and TRBJ1-5; 9 nucleotides line up with TRBD1. The length of the CDR3 is 15 residues. The V gene's germline CDR1 is SNHLY and CDR2 FYNNEI. V gave up 2 bases and J gave up 6 bases; unmatched junction bases: 5. The CDR3 loop is CASSEMGQGSQPQHF. CDR3 in DNA: TGTGCCAGCAGTGAAATGGGACAGGGAAGTCAGCCCCAGCATTTT.

The V and J genes are TRBV27 and TRBJ2-7; the D gene is possibly TRBD2 (7 bases). The germline V and J ends were trimmed by 10 bases and 6 bases, with 25 bases remaining between them. Looked up from germline, CDR1 is MNHEY and CDR2 is SMNVEV (reference sequence). The length of the CDR3 is 15 residues. CDR3 DNA: TGTGCCACTGCGGGGGTTGGGCAGGGGTGGGGCGAGCAGTACTTC. Translated: CATAGVGQGWGEQYF.

This clone was counted a single time. At one end the junction does not follow the germline gene, possibly because of a read error. The rearrangement uses TRBV13 and TRBJ2-5, with D perhaps assigned TRBD1 or TRBD2 (5 bases each). Per germline, CDR1 PRHDT and CDR2 FYEKMQ (reference sequence). This CDR3 has 14 residues. The CDR3 protein is CASSIGTSQETQYF. CDR3 coding DNA: TGTGCCAGCAGCATAGGGACGTCGCAAGAGACCCAGTACTTC.

The rearrangement links TRBV6-5 to TRBJ2-7, with 10 bases that match TRBD2. Germline loops: CDR1 MNHEY, CDR2 SVGAGI. CDR3 length: 15 residues. The V segment lost 6 bases and the J segment 2 bases; nucleotides outside the gene matches: 7. The CDR3 is CASRAGTSAAYEQYF. Written as DNA, the CDR3 is TGTGCCAGCAGAGCCGGGACTAGCGCCGCCTACGAGCAGTACTTC.

CDR3 protein: CASSPGSEAFF. The CDR3 nucleotides are TGTGCCAGCAGCCCGGGCTCTGAAGCTTTCTTT. The chain recombines TRBV7-9 with TRBJ1-1; no firm D call. The CDR3 length is 11 residues. V lost 5 bases and J 6 bases, leaving 7 bases between the germline ends. Germline CDR1 and CDR2: SEHNR and FQNEAQ (reference sequence).

V gene TRBV11-1 combines with J gene TRBJ1-1; the D is unclear. Germline loops: CDR1 SGHAT, CDR2 FQDESV (reference sequence). CDR3 size: 14 residues. V dropped 5 bases and J dropped 7 bases, with 17 bases sitting between them. This chain's CDR3 is CASSPDPRVDEAFF. The CDR3 bases are TGTGCCAGCAGCCCGGACCCCCGGGTCGATGAAGCTTTCTTT.

V and J are TRBV2 and TRBJ2-1, with 7 bases lining up with TRBD1. The J segment lost 10 bases and the V segment lost 3 bases, leaving 12 bases of the junction unmatched. There are 15 residues in the CDR3. CDR1 and CDR2 (germline): SNHLY, FYNNEI. The CDR3 region is CASSESPTGVGEQFF. The CDR3 region has the DNA TGTGCCAGCAGTGAGTCCCCTACAGGGGTAGGGGAGCAGTTCTTC.

The chain carries TRBV11-3 and TRBJ1-1, with 9 bases fitting TRBD1. The ends lost 3 bases at V and 5 bases at J; junction bases unmatched: 10. Germline loops: CDR1 SGHNT, CDR2 YENEEA. The CDR3 loop spans 16 amino acids. The CDR3 reads CASSLGFTGGRTEAFF. CDR3 nucleotides: TGTGCCAGCAGCTTGGGCTTTACAGGGGGCCGAACTGAAGCTTTCTTT.

The chain is built from TRBV9 and TRBJ2-3, with D unresolved. The ends were cut back, 2 bases at V and 0 bases at J, with 10 bases in the middle. This CDR3 is 15 amino acids long. In germline, CDR1 is SGDLS, CDR2 YYNGEE. DNA of the CDR3: TGTGCCAGCAGCGTCTTAGGCCAGAGCACAGATACGCAGTATTTT. Translation: CASSVLGQSTDTQYF.

The rearrangement uses TRBV6-5 and TRBJ1-2; D gene uncertain. The CDR3 covers 13 residues. CDR1 is MNHEY, CDR2 SVGAGI, per germline. With 0 bases removed from V and 8 bases from J, the gap between germline ends came to 10 bases. CDR3 nucleotides: TGTGCCAGCAGTTACTCGTTATGGAACGGCTACACCTTC. Its protein is CASSYSLWNGYTF.

The gene calls are TRBV2 and TRBJ1-1, with D tentatively TRBD1 (6 bases). Germline lookup yields CDR1 SNHLY and CDR2 FYNNEI. Deletions cut 7 bases from V and 3 bases from J, with 15 bases between. The CDR3 contains 14 residues. The CDR3 region is CASMAGQSDTEAFF. CDR3 bases: TGTGCCAGCATGGCGGGACAAAGTGACACTGAAGCTTTCTTT.

The chain combines TRBV5-1 with TRBJ1-2; no clear D gene. Trimming removed 0 bases at V and 7 bases at J, with 7 bases between. From germline, CDR1 is SGHRS and CDR2 YFSETQ. The CDR3 runs 12 residues. The CDR3 loop reads CASSLASAGYTF. The CDR3 bases are TGCGCCAGCAGCTTGGCATCGGCTGGCTACACCTTC. The full variable domain, its missing parts supplied by reference TRBV5-1 and TRBJ1-2, is KAGVTQTPRYLIKTRGQQVTLSCSPISGHRSVSWYQQTPGQGLQFLFEYFSETQRNKGNFPGRFSGRQFSNSRSEMNVSTLELGDSALYLCASSLASAGYTFGSGTRLTVV.

In nucleotides, the CDR3 is TGTGCCAGCAGTCCTCCCGGCCCCCATGAGCAGTTCTTC. Translated: CASSPPGPHEQFF. V gene TRBV6-5 combines with J gene TRBJ2-1; D unclear. The CDR3 loop spans 13 amino acids. V was trimmed by 5 bases and J by 8 bases, leaving 13 bases between them. CDR1 is MNHEY, CDR2 SVGAGI, per germline.